Listed below are T cell receptor beta chains from one sample, sequenced in a study of cytomegalovirus exposure and HLA in healthy donors. The table came from immunoSEQ multiplex PCR; TCRdb's copy has only in-frame clones and leaves some out. This sample carries around 100,000 clones, 75% to 85% of them seen once, and the ten largest clones take approximately 3.6%. The sequenced material came from PBMCs. All receptors come from a woman between 50 and 59 years old in good health and CMV-seropositive. CDR3s leave out the opening cysteine and the closing phenylalanine or tryptophan. A D gene is named only where the DNA matches it firmly.

d_gene: -; v_gene: TRBV5-4; CDR3aa: ASSLGLSNTGELF
d_gene: -; v_gene: TRBV11-2; CDR3aa: ASRGRGLGGNTIY
d_gene: TRBD2; v_gene: TRBV19; CDR3aa: ASSIDASGRGETQY
d_gene: TRBD2; v_gene: TRBV5-1; CDR3aa: ASSLWPSGRAQETQY
d_gene: TRBD2; v_gene: TRBV6-1; CDR3aa: ASSGASGGTDTQY
d_gene: -; v_gene: TRBV7-9; CDR3aa: ASSVQYRNSGNTIY
d_gene: TRBD1; v_gene: TRBV30; CDR3aa: ACDRVESYEQY
d_gene: -; v_gene: TRBV18; CDR3aa: ASSREITEAF
d_gene: TRBD1; v_gene: TRBV11-3; CDR3aa: ASAHPGTGGHNEQF
d_gene: TRBD1; v_gene: TRBV6-4; CDR3aa: ASSQRPGQVTYEQY
d_gene: -; v_gene: TRBV19; CDR3aa: AITSNGELF
d_gene: -; v_gene: TRBV7-9; CDR3aa: ASSLRAGANGYT
d_gene: -; v_gene: TRBV10-2; CDR3aa: ASSEFTGGNSPLH
d_gene: -; v_gene: TRBV9; CDR3aa: ASSAESRSYNSPLH
d_gene: -; v_gene: TRBV29-1; CDR3aa: SVGGGEAF
d_gene: -; v_gene: TRBV19; CDR3aa: ASKQGNTIY
d_gene: -; v_gene: TRBV28; CDR3aa: ASSSPGRGAGELF
d_gene: -; v_gene: TRBV7-6; CDR3aa: ASRDQRANQETQY
d_gene: TRBD1; v_gene: TRBV27; CDR3aa: ASSSHRGSGTGELF
d_gene: TRBD1; v_gene: TRBV7-9; CDR3aa: ASSWGQSSGYT
d_gene: TRBD1; v_gene: TRBV27; CDR3aa: ASSLSRGPPNTEAF
d_gene: -; v_gene: TRBV6-9; CDR3aa: ASSYERRLNTGELF
d_gene: TRBD2; v_gene: TRBV7-9; CDR3aa: ASSPPSGTYNEQF
d_gene: -; v_gene: TRBV27; CDR3aa: ASSLNLDTEAF
d_gene: TRBD1; v_gene: TRBV15; CDR3aa: ATSRRDRAVETQY
d_gene: TRBD2; v_gene: TRBV7-3; CDR3aa: ASSLGLATGELF
d_gene: TRBD2; v_gene: TRBV18; CDR3aa: ASSPSGGQSEQF
d_gene: -; v_gene: TRBV2; CDR3aa: ASIWRGRSYEQY
d_gene: -; v_gene: TRBV27; CDR3aa: ASGRGATNEKLF
d_gene: TRBD2; v_gene: TRBV11-2; CDR3aa: ASSTTSGTNTGELF
d_gene: -; v_gene: TRBV2; CDR3aa: ASSEARSYYGYT
d_gene: -; v_gene: TRBV10-1; CDR3aa: ASSLLVQGASGYT
d_gene: TRBD1; v_gene: TRBV7-2; CDR3aa: ASSLGTGDPYEQY
d_gene: TRBD2; v_gene: TRBV11-2; CDR3aa: ASSPPPSGGAVDNEQF
d_gene: -; v_gene: TRBV18; CDR3aa: ASLYTRDTEAF
d_gene: -; v_gene: TRBV15; CDR3aa: ATSPSLLGEQY
d_gene: -; v_gene: TRBV14; CDR3aa: ASSQARSTQGLNYGYT
d_gene: -; v_gene: TRBV29-1; CDR3aa: SVDGDSYEQY
d_gene: -; v_gene: TRBV15; CDR3aa: ATSRDGGSNQPQH
d_gene: -; v_gene: TRBV7-9; CDR3aa: ASSPQGANVLT
d_gene: TRBD1; v_gene: TRBV4-1; CDR3aa: ASSQGRATGANSPLH
d_gene: TRBD2; v_gene: TRBV5-8; CDR3aa: ASGYRSGKIGNEQF
d_gene: TRBD1; v_gene: TRBV15; CDR3aa: ATSSGGTGGGSGYT
d_gene: -; v_gene: TRBV7-8; CDR3aa: ASSRGRVQETQY
d_gene: -; v_gene: TRBV14; CDR3aa: ASSQETTYTDTQY